This paragraph reports one T cell receptor (beta chain). At one end the junction does not follow the germline gene, possibly because of a read error. Germline V gives CDR1 SEHNR, CDR2 FQNEAQ (reference sequence). This CDR3 spans 12 amino acids. With 60 Vbeta and 13 Jbeta primers, the PCR was carried out. The table came from immunoSEQ multiplex PCR; TCRdb's copy has only in-frame clones and leaves some out. The table records over 120,000 clones, approximately 80% of them present only once. The entry originates in a study of cytomegalovirus exposure and HLA in healthy donors. The V gene is TRBV7-9, the J gene TRBJ2-1; D is perhaps TRBD2 (7 bases). Sequenced: PBMCs. This TCR was recovered from a man between 45 and 60 years old in good health and CMV-seronegative. CDR3 in amino acids: CASNLEGGGEFF. CDR3 coding DNA: TGTGCCAGCAACTTAGAAGGAGGGGGGGAATTCTTC.